The 10 T cell receptor beta chains below were found in one sample sequenced in a study of blood T cell repertoires in COVID-19. Clones were read by immunoSEQ multiplex PCR, and TCRdb kept only the in-frame ones, dropping some. The sample includes 200,000 or so clones, 75% to 90% of them seen just once. Material for sequencing was PBMCs or T cells enriched from blood (not recorded which). The receptors stem from a woman aged 25 to 39 who had been exposed to COVID-19.

This clone came up once. The chain has TRBV6-5 and TRBJ1-2, with D possibly matching TRBD1 (5 bases). The germline V gene has CDR1 MNHEY and CDR2 SVGAGI. The CDR3 sequence is 14 residues long. Trimming took off 2 bases at V and 3 bases at J, with 10 bases between the two ends. CDR3: CASSYVGLDYGYTF. Written as DNA, the CDR3 is TGTGCCAGCAGTTACGTGGGACTGGACTATGGCTACACCTTC.

This clone is medium-sized. The rearrangement links TRBV19 to TRBJ2-2; tentative D call: TRBD1 (5 bases). The CDR3 is 13 amino acids. V shed 8 bases and J shed 4 bases, with 11 bases lying between them. CDR1 and CDR2 (germline): LNHDA, SQIVND (reference sequence). As DNA, the CDR3 is TGTGCCAGTCAGGAACAGGCCACCGGGGAGCTGTTTTTT. This encodes CASQEQATGELFF.

In DNA form, the CDR3 reads TGTGCCAGTAGTATAGTACTCCCAACAGGGGAACAGCCCCAGCATTTT. It codes for CASSIVLPTGEQPQHF. The chain links TRBV19 to TRBJ1-5; 7 nucleotides match TRBD1. The J segment lost 7 bases and the V segment lost 1 base, leaving 10 bases of the junction unmatched. The CDR3 runs 16 residues. Germline-derived CDR1 and CDR2 are LNHDA and SQIVND (reference sequence).

The V call is TRBV5-1, the J call TRBJ1-4, with 9 bases aligning to TRBD1. The CDR3 contains 14 residues. Germline CDR1 and CDR2: SGHRS and YFSETQ. The junction had 6 bases not matched to a gene; V was cut back by 4 bases and J by 8 bases. CDR3 DNA sequence: TGCGCCAGCAGCATACGACAGGGGGAGGAAAAACTGTTTTTT. It specifies CASSIRQGEEKLFF.

V gene TRBV3-1 (or the pseudogene TRBV3-2) combines with J gene TRBJ1-1, with 8 bases matching TRBD1. Per the germline V gene, CDR1 is LGHDT and CDR2 is YNNKEL (reference sequence). This CDR3 is built from 13 residues. V was clipped by 2 bases and J by 7 bases; unmatched bases: 3. CDR3 DNA: TGTGCCAGCAGCCAACTTACAGGGGGTGAAGCTTTCTTT. This encodes CASSQLTGGEAFF.

The chain employs TRBV11-2 and TRBJ2-5; TRBD2 is a possible D gene (5 bases). There are 13 residues in the CDR3. V was shortened by 5 bases and J by 5 bases, with 12 bases between the two germline ends. The germline gives CDR1 SGHAT, CDR2 FQNNGV. CDR3 DNA: TGTGCCAGCAGCCCCGGGGTGGGGGAGACCCAGTACTTC. It specifies CASSPGVGETQYF.

The rearrangement joins TRBV30 to TRBJ2-7; weak D call: TRBD2 (5 bases). Deletions cut 3 bases from V and 0 bases from J, with 12 bases between. CDR3 length equals 14 residues. From germline, CDR1 is GTSNPN and CDR2 SVGIG (reference sequence). CDR3 DNA sequence: TGTGCCTGGAGCGTTGGTGGGAGCTCCTACGAGCAGTACTTC. Amino acid sequence: CAWSVGGSSYEQYF.

The chain recombines TRBV12-3 or TRBV12-4 with TRBJ2-4; D is unclear. The CDR3 covers 13 residues. V dropped 1 base and J dropped 4 bases, with 5 bases sitting between them. In nucleotides, the CDR3 is TGTGCCAGCAGTTTAGGCCGGAAAAACATTCAGTACTTC. This gives the protein CASSLGRKNIQYF.

The chain joins TRBV29-1 to TRBJ2-4; TRBD2 matches 10 bases. Trimming took 5 bases from V and 7 from J; bases not matched to a gene: 5. The CDR3 is 13 residues long. Germline V gives CDR1 SQVTM, CDR2 ANQGSEA. CDR3 sequence reads: CSVPASGSNIQYF. The CDR3 DNA reads TGCAGCGTTCCCGCTAGCGGGAGTAACATTCAGTACTTC.

The chain uses TRBV29-1 and TRBJ2-1, with no clear D. The V end lost 0 bases, the J end lost 2 bases, and 11 bases lay between the germline ends. The V gene's germline CDR1 is SQVTM and CDR2 ANQGSEA. The CDR3 has 15 residues. The CDR3 nucleotides are TGCAGCGTTGAAGATGGCTACCGGGCCTACAATGAGCAGTTCTTC. This encodes CSVEDGYRAYNEQFF.